What follows are 23 T cell receptor beta chains derived from one specimen sequenced in a study of blood T cell repertoires in COVID-19. TCRdb's table, derived via immunoSEQ multiplex PCR, lists solely in-frame clones and lacks some. The sample contains 200,000 to 300,000 clones, around 81% of which appear only once. Sequences were obtained from peripheral blood. The receptor source for this set is a woman in her sixties or seventies with active or convalescent COVID-19.

Only a few counts were recorded for this clone. The chain carries TRBV2 and TRBJ2-3; D perhaps matches TRBD1 (5 bases). CDR1 SNHLY and CDR2 FYNNEI come from the germline V gene. The CDR3 is 15 amino acids. V lost 6 bases, J lost 4 bases, and 17 bases lay in between. CDR3 loop: CASRGLALDADTQYF. CDR3 in DNA: TGTGCCAGCAGGGGGCTTGCGCTGGATGCAGATACGCAGTATTTT.

The V gene is TRBV12-3 or TRBV12-4, the J gene TRBJ2-5; D is unresolved. V lost 6 bases, J lost 1 base, and 6 bases lay in between. This CDR3 region has 12 residues. CDR3 protein: CASRRSQETQYF. The CDR3 nucleotides are TGTGCCAGCAGGCGATCCCAAGAGACCCAGTACTTC.

This chain connects TRBV5-6 to TRBJ2-5; 7 nucleotides align to TRBD1. After removal of 1 base from V and 6 bases from J, the junction contained 3 bases not matched to a gene. The CDR3 consists of 13 residues. Germline CDR1 is SGHDT and CDR2 is YYEEEE. The CDR3 spells CASSLQGGKTQYF. CDR3 bases: TGTGCCAGCAGCTTGCAAGGGGGCAAGACCCAGTACTTC.

The chain couples TRBV11-2 to TRBJ2-1; 14 positions agree with TRBD2. The junction had 10 bases not matched to a gene; V was cut back by 0 bases and J by 9 bases. This CDR3 has 18 residues. In germline, CDR1 is SGHAT, CDR2 FQNNGV. CDR3 region: CASSLDHGLAGGIGEQFF. The CDR3 coding sequence is TGTGCCAGCAGCTTAGATCACGGACTAGCGGGAGGAATCGGTGAGCAGTTCTTC. Combining the CDR3 with reference TRBV11-2 and TRBJ2-1 gives the whole variable domain EAGVAQSPRYKIIEKRQSVAFWCNPISGHATLYWYQQILGQGPKLLIQFQNNGVVDDSQLPKDRFSAERLKGVDSTLKIQPAKLEDSAVYLCASSLDHGLAGGIGEQFFGPGTRLTVL.

This chain links TRBV6-1 with TRBJ2-1; TRBD2 matches 8 bases. This CDR3 has 16 amino acids. From germline, CDR1 is MNHNS and CDR2 SASEGT. J lost 6 bases, V lost 0 bases, and 7 bases had no gene match. CDR3 nucleotides: TGTGCCAGCAGTGAAGCTGGCGGGGGGTACCCCAATGAGCAGTTCTTC. The encoded protein is CASSEAGGGYPNEQFF.

This chain uses TRBV18 with TRBJ1-2; 8 bases match TRBD1. Germline V gene data show CDR1 as KGHSH and CDR2 as LQKENI. This CDR3 region has 19 residues. The V and J ends lost 6 bases and 3 bases, in that order; junction bases with no gene match: 21. The CDR3 bases are TGTGCCAGCTCCCGCCGCGCACCGGCTATAGACAGGGGCTACTATGGCTACACCTTC. Translating it yields CASSRRAPAIDRGYYGYTF.

This clone was recorded once. This chain joins TRBV7-8 and TRBJ1-1; maybe TRBD1 (6 bases). This CDR3 has 18 residues. Germline CDR1 is SGHVS and CDR2 is FQNEAQ. Trimming took off 5 bases at V and 0 bases at J, with 22 bases between the two ends. In DNA, the CDR3 is TGTGCCAGCAGCCGCAATCTACAGGGCCCGCTCATGAACACTGAAGCTTTCTTT. Translation: CASSRNLQGPLMNTEAFF.

This clone was observed once. This rearrangement joins TRBV19 to TRBJ2-3; TRBD1 matches at 10 bases. Germline V lookup: CDR1 LNHDA, CDR2 SQIVND (reference sequence). The V segment lost 3 bases and the J segment 3 bases; nucleotides outside the gene matches: 12. The CDR3 has 18 amino acids. CDR3 in amino acids: CASSISLGGTGVTDTQYF. Written as DNA, the CDR3 is TGTGCCAGTAGTATCTCCCTTGGGGGGACAGGGGTAACAGATACGCAGTATTTT.

This clone showed up just a few times. CDR3 loop: CASSPAERRGDNSPLHF. In DNA form, the CDR3 reads TGTGCCAGCAGCCCAGCGGAACGGAGGGGTGATAATTCACCCCTCCACTTT. This chain uses TRBV28 with TRBJ1-6; perhaps TRBD1 as D (5 bases). The CDR3 runs 17 residues. Germline assignment: CDR1 MDHEN and CDR2 SYDVKM. Trimming shortened V by 6 bases and J by 5 bases, and 20 bases separated the two germline ends.

V gene TRBV13 combines with J gene TRBJ2-3; 8 bases line up with TRBD2. The CDR3 length is 15 residues. J gave up 6 bases and V 6 bases, and 11 bases lay outside the gene matches. Looked up from germline, CDR1 is PRHDT and CDR2 is FYEKMQ (reference sequence). In nucleotides, the CDR3 is TGTGCCAGCAGATCCTTTCGGGGGGGGCACGATACGCAGTATTTT. This codes for CASRSFRGGHDTQYF.

This clone turned up a few times. This rearrangement joins TRBV10-1 to TRBJ2-7; the match to TRBD2 covers 10 bases. This CDR3 comprises 13 residues. V shed 7 bases and J 5 bases; nucleotides not matched to a gene: 5. Germline CDR1 reads WNHNN; CDR2 reads SYGVQD (reference sequence). The CDR3 region is CASKASGSDEQYF. The CDR3 bases are TGCGCCAGCAAGGCTAGCGGGAGTGACGAGCAGTACTTC.

The chain employs TRBV2 and TRBJ2-3; a weak D match, TRBD1 (5 bases). V was clipped by 3 bases and J by 3 bases, with 7 bases between them. This CDR3 spans 13 amino acids. Germline loops: CDR1 SNHLY, CDR2 FYNNEI. In DNA form, the CDR3 reads TGTGCCAGCAGTGACCAGGGTACAGATACGCAGTATTTT. Its protein is CASSDQGTDTQYF.

This sequence joins TRBV7-2 and TRBJ2-1, with 14 bases that match TRBD2. The CDR3 loop spans 15 amino acids. Germline-derived CDR1 and CDR2 are SGHTA and FQGNSA. Trimming cost V 5 bases and J 9 bases; bases outside gene matches: 6. The CDR3: CASSLTSGGGVEQFF. CDR3 sequence (DNA): TGTGCCAGCAGCCTGACTAGCGGGGGGGGTGTTGAGCAGTTCTTC.

The rearrangement uses TRBV18 and TRBJ1-6; tentatively, D is TRBD1 (5 bases). The CDR3 is 15 residues long. In germline, CDR1 is KGHSH, CDR2 LQKENI. With 3 bases removed from V and 5 bases from J, the gap between germline ends came to 11 bases. CDR3 sequence (DNA): TGTGCCAGCTCACCTAAGACAGAAAATAATTCACCCCTCCACTTT. It specifies CASSPKTENNSPLHF.

The V call is TRBV28, the J call TRBJ1-5, with D uncertain. Trimming pared 4 bases from V and 0 bases from J, leaving 7 bases between. CDR1 and CDR2 (germline): MDHEN, SYDVKM. This CDR3 comprises 14 residues. The CDR3: CASSYKHSNQPQHF. As DNA, the CDR3 is TGTGCCAGCAGTTATAAACATAGCAATCAGCCCCAGCATTTT.

The chain carries TRBV30 and TRBJ2-1, with TRBD2 matching over 8 bases. The germline V gene encodes CDR1 GTSNPN and CDR2 SVGIG (reference sequence). The CDR3 consists of 15 residues. V dropped 0 bases and J dropped 5; count of bases not matched to a gene: 6. The CDR3, as DNA: TGTGCCTGGAGTGTACTTGGACTAGCCAACAATGAGCAGTTCTTC. It encodes CAWSVLGLANNEQFF.

This chain joins TRBV6-6 and TRBJ2-1; 10 bases agree with TRBD1. The CDR3 loop spans 15 amino acids. With V trimmed by 7 bases and J by 8 bases, 11 bases remained unmatched. Germline V lookup: CDR1 MNHNY, CDR2 SVGAGI (reference sequence). As DNA, the CDR3 is TGTGCCAGCATTTCACCGGGACAGGGGAGGGATGAGCAGTTCTTC. It is translated as CASISPGQGRDEQFF.

This clone was observed at least ten times. The chain carries TRBV12-5 and TRBJ1-6; D is undetermined. The germline V gene encodes CDR1 LGHNT and CDR2 FRNRAP. V dropped 0 bases and J dropped 0 bases, with 15 bases sitting between them. The CDR3 has 19 amino acids. The CDR3 nucleotides are TGTGCTAGTGGTTTGGTCCTCCTCCCTTCGAGCTCCTATAATTCACCCCTCCACTTT. Translation gives CASGLVLLPSSSYNSPLHF. The full variable domain, in which reference TRBV12-5 and TRBJ1-6 provide the parts outside the CDR3, is DARVTQTPRHKVTEMGQEVTMRCQPILGHNTVFWYRQTMMQGLELLAYFRNRAPLDDSGMPKDRFSAEMPDATLATLKIQPSEPRDSAVYFCASGLVLLPSSSYNSPLHFGNGTRLTVT.

The CDR3 reads CASSLGEYNEQFF. Written as DNA, the CDR3 is TGCGCCAGCAGCTTGGGGGAGTACAATGAGCAGTTCTTC. The chain links TRBV5-1 to TRBJ2-1; D may be TRBD2 (5 bases). Trimming took off 0 bases at V and 4 bases at J, with 5 bases between the two ends. Germline V gene sequence: CDR1 SGHRS, CDR2 YFSETQ. The CDR3 spans 13 residues.

This clone was counted only a few times. CDR3 region: CAWSPGHRDNEKLFF. CDR3 DNA: TGTGCCTGGAGTCCCGGACATAGAGATAATGAAAAACTGTTTTTT. The chain employs TRBV30 and TRBJ1-4; D might be TRBD1 (5 bases). Trimming shortened V by 2 bases and J by 4 bases, and 14 bases separated the two germline ends. This CDR3 has 15 residues. CDR1 and CDR2 from the germline V gene are GTSNPN and SVGIG (reference sequence).

In its sample, this clone was seen once. CDR3 coding DNA: TGTGCCAGTAGTATAGACCGCGAAGATACGCAGTATTTT. It codes for CASSIDREDTQYF. The rearrangement links TRBV19 to TRBJ2-3; D gene uncertain. V dropped 0 bases and J dropped 5 bases, with 6 bases sitting between them. Germline assignment: CDR1 LNHDA and CDR2 SQIVND (reference sequence). This CDR3 spans 13 amino acids. Full variable domain (missing parts from reference TRBV19 and TRBJ2-3): DGGITQSPKYLFRKEGQNVTLSCEQNLNHDAMYWYRQDPGQGLRLIYYSQIVNDFQKGDIAEGYSVSREKKESFPLTVTSAQKNPTAFYLCASSIDREDTQYFGPGTRLTVL.

The chain couples TRBV6-5 to TRBJ2-1; a possible D gene is TRBD2 (6 bases). V lost 6 bases to trimming and J lost 3 bases, with 12 bases between them. Germline values: CDR1 MNHEY, CDR2 SVGAGI. This CDR3 comprises 14 residues. The CDR3 spells CASRWGVLYNEQFF. CDR3 nucleotides: TGTGCCAGCAGGTGGGGGGTACTCTACAATGAGCAGTTCTTC.

This chain connects TRBV18 to TRBJ2-7; no firm D call. V dropped 1 base and J dropped 3 bases, with 4 bases sitting between them. Per the germline V gene, CDR1 is KGHSH and CDR2 is LQKENI. The CDR3 consists of 12 residues. Here the CDR3 reads CASSPRDYEQYF. The CDR3 DNA reads TGTGCCAGCTCACCACGAGACTACGAGCAGTACTTC.